This T cell receptor (beta chain) is drawn from a study of T-cell reconstitution after alpha-beta-depleted transplantation in children. V was cut by 5 bases and J by 6 bases, with 20 bases left in between. Germline assignment: CDR1 SEHNR and CDR2 FQNEAQ (reference sequence). CDR3 length equals 16 residues. Unique molecular identifiers were used to barcode this TCRbeta library. TCRdb independently ran MiXCR on the PCR reads; one entry per CDR3 protein. The data hold some 240,000 distinct CDR3 sequences, with around 11% observed a single time. The source is a human donor who donated a stem cell graft to a child with acute lymphoblastic leukemia. The sample consisted of PBMCs from the stem cell graft donor, taken from the stem cell graft. The chain couples TRBV7-9 to TRBJ2-1; maybe TRBD2 (6 bases). CDR3 DNA: TGTGCCAGCAGCCCTACCCTTCCCCCGGGACTCAATGAGCAGTTCTTC. It encodes CASSPTLPPGLNEQFF.